Listed here are 26 T cell receptor beta chains from one sample, sequenced in a study of T cell responses to AZD1222 COVID-19 vaccine. Measured with immunoSEQ multiplex PCR; TCRdb has only the in-frame clones, and not every one. The sample holds 150,000 to 200,000 clones; around nine tenths are singletons and the top ten take less than 4%. Sequencing used peripheral blood, obtained 28 days after the second dose of the MenACWY control vaccine. The receptor set was obtained from an adult who received the MenACWY meningococcal vaccine as a control.

This clone was counted only a few times. This chain joins TRBV5-1 and TRBJ2-1, with 12 bases matching TRBD2. The CDR3 runs to 17 residues. Trimming at V came to 3 bases and at J to 7 bases, leaving 11 bases not matched to a gene. CDR1 and CDR2 from the germline V gene are SGHRS and YFSETQ. CDR3 residues: CASSWLAGGFGNNEQFF. CDR3 coding DNA: TGCGCCAGCAGCTGGCTAGCGGGAGGGTTTGGGAATAATGAGCAGTTCTTC.

This chain connects TRBV7-8 to TRBJ1-1; possibly TRBD1 for D (6 bases). V gave up 0 bases and J gave up 10 bases, with 15 bases separating them. Germline-derived CDR1 and CDR2 are SGHVS and FQNEAQ. This CDR3 contains 14 residues. CDR3 bases: TGTGCCAGCAGCTTAGCGGGAGGGGAGGGGGGAGCTTTCTTT. This translates into CASSLAGGEGGAFF. Variable domain in full (rest from reference TRBV7-8 and TRBJ1-1): GAGVSQSPRYKVAKRGQDVALRCDPISGHVSLFWYQQALGQGPEFLTYFQNEAQLDKSGLPSDRFFAERPEGSVSTLKIQRTQQEDSAVYLCASSLAGGEGGAFFGQGTRLTVV.

This clone appeared once. The J gene is TRBJ2-2, the V gene TRBV10-3; tentatively, D is TRBD1 (5 bases). There are 15 residues in the CDR3. Germline V gene data show CDR1 as ENHRY and CDR2 as SYGVKD. With 0 bases removed from V and 5 bases from J, the gap between germline ends came to 10 bases. For the CDR3, the DNA is TGTGCCATCAGTGAGTCCCAGGGAAGTACCGGGGAGCTGTTTTTT. This sequence encodes CAISESQGSTGELFF.

This clone was observed once. The genes are TRBV3-1 (or the pseudogene TRBV3-2) and TRBJ2-5; 14 bases are a match to TRBD2. The V segment lost 4 bases and the J segment 5 bases; nucleotides outside the gene matches: 9. Germline V gene lookup returns CDR1 LGHDT and CDR2 YNNKEL (reference sequence). The CDR3 is made up of 17 amino acids. The DNA of the CDR3 is TGTGCCAGCAGCCCCCGACTAGCGGGAGGGCCCGGGGAGACCCAGTACTTC. Protein product: CASSPRLAGGPGETQYF.

J is TRBJ2-1 and V is TRBV9; D might be TRBD2 (5 bases). Trimming removed 3 bases from V and 4 bases from J, with 11 bases in between. This CDR3 has 14 amino acids. The germline V gene encodes CDR1 SGDLS and CDR2 YYNGEE. The CDR3 is CASSARPGYNEQFF. DNA of the CDR3: TGTGCCAGCAGCGCAAGACCGGGATACAATGAGCAGTTCTTC.

V gene TRBV30 combines with J gene TRBJ1-6, with D unclear. Trimming removed 2 bases at V and 9 bases at J, with 17 bases between. This CDR3 is built from 15 residues. CDR1 GTSNPN and CDR2 SVGIG come from the germline V gene (reference sequence). The CDR3 DNA follows: TGTGCCTGGAGTAAGGCCCTGAATATCGGTTCACCCCTCCACTTT. Translating it yields CAWSKALNIGSPLHF.

This sequence joins TRBV3-1 (or the pseudogene TRBV3-2) and TRBJ2-7; D gene unclear. There are 14 residues in the CDR3. CDR1 and CDR2 (germline): LGHDT, YNNKEL (reference sequence). Trimming removed 1 base from V and 0 bases from J, with 7 bases in between. CDR3 bases: TGTGCCAGCAGCCAAGTGTACAACTCCTACGAGCAGTACTTC. Encoded protein: CASSQVYNSYEQYF.

With respect to this clone: The sample contains more than one DNA sequence encoding this CDR3. V and J are TRBV19 and TRBJ1-2; no clear D gene. V gave up 1 base and J gave up 7 bases, with 7 bases separating them. This CDR3 comprises 12 residues. Germline CDR1 LNHDA, CDR2 SQIVND (reference sequence). The CDR3 reads CASSIAGGGYTF. CDR3 in DNA: TGTGCCAGTAGTATAGCGGGAGGTGGCTACACCTTC.

This clone was counted only a few times. The V and J genes are TRBV9 and TRBJ1-2, with D perhaps TRBD1 (5 bases). Trimming took 6 bases from V and 0 from J, leaving 9 bases between them. Germline V gene data show CDR1 as SGDLS and CDR2 as YYNGEE. This CDR3 is 13 amino acids long. CDR3 loop: CASTPGPNYGYTF. In DNA form, the CDR3 reads TGTGCCAGCACTCCGGGACCTAACTATGGCTACACCTTC.

The CDR3 nucleotides are TGTGCCAGCAGCTGGGCCCGAGGGGATGGCTACACCTTC. Its translation is CASSWARGDGYTF. The V and J genes are TRBV7-8 and TRBJ1-2, with a possible D match to TRBD1 (5 bases). CDR1 is SGHVS, CDR2 FQNEAQ, per germline. This CDR3 contains 13 residues. The V end was cut by 4 bases, the J end by 6 bases, with 12 bases between.

The genes are TRBV15 and TRBJ2-2, with a tentative D call TRBD1 (6 bases). Germline CDR1 reads LNHNV; CDR2 reads YYDKDF (reference sequence). The CDR3 totals 14 residues. Trimming took off 5 bases at V and 7 bases at J, with 14 bases between the two ends. CDR3 bases: TGTGCCACCAGCCTGGACAGTCAAGGCGGGGAGCTGTTTTTT. It yields the protein CATSLDSQGGELFF.

This chain links TRBV9 with TRBJ1-2, with 7 bases identical to TRBD1. Losses at the gene ends were 4 bases for V and 2 bases for J; bases not matched to a gene: 8. The germline V gene encodes CDR1 SGDLS and CDR2 YYNGEE. This CDR3 is built from 15 residues. The CDR3 loop is CASSPTPTGNYGYTF. CDR3 nucleotides: TGTGCCAGCAGCCCAACCCCGACAGGGAACTATGGCTACACCTTC.

V gene TRBV27 combines with J gene TRBJ1-5; D is unresolved. The length of the CDR3 is 14 residues. Germline V gene sequence: CDR1 MNHEY, CDR2 SMNVEV (reference sequence). Trimming took off 0 bases at V and 11 bases at J, with 14 bases between the two ends. CDR3 amino acids: CASSLSGFHLSQHF. CDR3 DNA sequence: TGTGCCAGCAGTTTATCAGGATTCCATCTGTCCCAGCATTTT.

V and J are TRBV5-1 and TRBJ1-1; maybe TRBD1 (5 bases). The CDR3 runs to 14 residues. V was shortened by 4 bases and J by 3 bases, with 13 bases between the two germline ends. Germline assignment: CDR1 SGHRS and CDR2 YFSETQ. The DNA of the CDR3 is TGCGCCAGCAGCCTCCGGGCGGGGGACACTGAAGCTTTCTTT. Protein sequence: CASSLRAGDTEAFF.

The chain combines TRBV11-2 with TRBJ1-4, with D possibly TRBD1 on 5 matching bases. The germline V and J ends were trimmed by 5 bases and 8 bases, with 18 bases remaining between them. Germline V gene data show CDR1 as SGHAT and CDR2 as FQNNGV. There are 15 residues in the CDR3. CDR3 nucleotides: TGTGCCAGCAGCGCGGATGGCAGGGTGGAAGAAAAACTGTTTTTT. Translating gives CASSADGRVEEKLFF.

The J gene is TRBJ2-1, the V gene TRBV13, with 12 nucleotides matching TRBD2. Per germline, CDR1 PRHDT and CDR2 FYEKMQ (reference sequence). This CDR3 comprises 16 residues. With V trimmed by 3 bases and J by 4 bases, 4 bases remained unmatched. CDR3 protein: CASSFSSGRVYNEQFF. CDR3 nucleotides: TGTGCCAGCAGCTTCTCTAGCGGGAGGGTATACAATGAGCAGTTCTTC.

The chain uses TRBV19 and TRBJ1-5; 7 nucleotides agree with TRBD1. Germline trimming cut 5 bases from V and 7 bases from J; bases unmatched to any gene: 11. This CDR3 has 15 amino acids. Looked up from germline, CDR1 is LNHDA and CDR2 is SQIVND (reference sequence). CDR3 sequence (DNA): TGTGCCAGTAGTCCAACAGGGGCGGTATGGCAGCCCCAGCATTTT. Translated: CASSPTGAVWQPQHF.

J is TRBJ2-1 and V is TRBV4-1, with 7 bases that match TRBD2. Germline lookup yields CDR1 MGHRA and CDR2 YSYEKL. The CDR3 is 17 amino acids. V trimming: 0 bases; J trimming: 3 bases; junction bases outside the gene matches: 8. This CDR3 reads CASSQDLYGGGYNEQFF. The CDR3 DNA reads TGCGCCAGCAGCCAAGATCTTTATGGCGGGGGCTACAATGAGCAGTTCTTC.

The CDR3 DNA sequence: TGTGCCAGCAGTTTACCCCGAGGGAGCTCCTACAATGAGCAGTTCTTC. It yields the protein CASSLPRGSSYNEQFF. This sequence joins TRBV28 and TRBJ2-1; the D gene is possibly TRBD2 (5 bases). Germline loops: CDR1 MDHEN, CDR2 SYDVKM. V shed 2 bases and J shed 0 bases, with 11 bases lying between them. This CDR3 contains 16 residues.

The chain recombines TRBV7-3 with TRBJ1-2; 9 nucleotides match TRBD1. The CDR3 is 15 residues long. In germline, CDR1 is SGHTA, CDR2 FQGTGA. J gave up 6 bases and V 4 bases, and 9 bases lay outside the gene matches. The CDR3 DNA reads TGTGCCAGCAGCTCCACCGGGACAGGGAGAAATGGCTACACCTTC. Its protein product is CASSSTGTGRNGYTF.

The chain recombines TRBV27 with TRBJ1-3; possible D gene TRBD1, 5 bases. V was cut by 6 bases and J by 2 bases, with 14 bases left in between. Germline V gives CDR1 MNHEY, CDR2 SMNVEV (reference sequence). CDR3 size: 15 residues. CDR3 region: CASSLNGGAGNTIYF. Here the CDR3 DNA reads TGTGCCAGCAGCCTAAACGGGGGGGCTGGAAACACCATATATTTT.

The J gene is TRBJ1-3, the V gene TRBV30, with unresolved D. The CDR3 contains 13 residues. V dropped 1 base and J dropped 0 bases, with 4 bases sitting between them. Germline V lookup: CDR1 GTSNPN, CDR2 SVGIG (reference sequence). The CDR3 here is CAWSESSGNTIYF. The CDR3 DNA reads as TGTGCCTGGAGTGAGAGCTCTGGAAACACCATATATTTT.

The chain joins TRBV6-2 or TRBV6-3 to TRBJ2-2; TRBD2 matches at 10 bases. This CDR3 comprises 18 residues. The germline CDR1 and CDR2 sequences are MNHEY and SVGEGT. Trimming at V came to 1 base and at J to 7 bases, leaving 12 bases not matched to a gene. The CDR3 region is CASSYFEGLATHSGELFF. DNA of the CDR3: TGTGCCAGCAGTTACTTCGAGGGACTAGCGACTCACAGCGGGGAGCTGTTTTTT.

Points on this clone: The junction departs from the called germline gene at one end, perhaps through a read error. The rearrangement links TRBV7-7 to TRBJ2-1, with 11 nucleotides matching TRBD1. CDR1 is SSHAT and CDR2 is FNYEAQ in the germline V gene (reference sequence). There are 15 residues in the CDR3. The CDR3 DNA reads as TGTGCTAGCAGCGCCAGGGGACAGGGGGTCGGTGAGCAGTTCTTC. Protein product: CASSARGQGVGEQFF. Filled out from reference TRBV7-7 and TRBJ2-1, the complete variable domain reads GAGVSQSPRYKVTKRGQDVTLRCDPISSHATLYWYQQALGQGPEFLTYFNYEAQPDKSGLPSDRFSAERPEGSISTLTIQRTEQRDSAMYRCASSARGQGVGEQFFGPGTRLTVL.

The chain combines TRBV29-1 with TRBJ2-2, with 7 bases lining up with TRBD2. The germline V gene encodes CDR1 SQVTM and CDR2 ANQGSEA. The CDR3 is 14 amino acids. V lost 5 bases, J lost 2 bases, and 5 bases stayed unmatched. The CDR3 bases are TGCAGCGTTAGGCCTAGCGGAAACACCGGGGAGCTGTTTTTT. Its protein is CSVRPSGNTGELFF.

The chain couples TRBV7-6 to TRBJ2-7; D gene ambiguous. Between the trimmed V and J ends, which lost 2 bases and 5 bases, there was a span of 19 bases. Looked up from germline, CDR1 is SGHVS and CDR2 is FNYEAQ. The length of the CDR3 is 16 residues. The CDR3 nucleotides read TGTGCCAGCAGCTTACTTTCGGTGTCTAGTCAGGACGAGCAGTACTTC. Residues: CASSLLSVSSQDEQYF.